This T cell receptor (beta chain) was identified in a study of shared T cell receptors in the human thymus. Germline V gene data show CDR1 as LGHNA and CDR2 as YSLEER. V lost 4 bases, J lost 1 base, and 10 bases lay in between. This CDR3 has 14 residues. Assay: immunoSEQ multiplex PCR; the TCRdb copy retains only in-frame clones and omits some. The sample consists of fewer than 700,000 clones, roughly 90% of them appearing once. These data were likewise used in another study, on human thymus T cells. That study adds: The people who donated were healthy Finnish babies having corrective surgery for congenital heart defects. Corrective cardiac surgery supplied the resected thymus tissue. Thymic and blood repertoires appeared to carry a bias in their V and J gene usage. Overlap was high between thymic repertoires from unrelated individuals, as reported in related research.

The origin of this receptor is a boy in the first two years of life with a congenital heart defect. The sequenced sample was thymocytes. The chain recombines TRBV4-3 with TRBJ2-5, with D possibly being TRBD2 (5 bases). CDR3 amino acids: CASSLGLTQETQYF. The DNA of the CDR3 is TGCGCCAGCAGCCTCGGACTGACCCAAGAGACCCAGTACTTC.